This T cell receptor (beta chain) was observed in a study of blood T cell repertoires in COVID-19. On the study more broadly: The analysed material was cDNA or gDNA that came from T cells, B-cell-depleted T cells, or PBMCs.

Germline V gene lookup returns CDR1 SGDLS and CDR2 YYNGEE. V was pared by 3 bases and J by 6 bases, with 18 bases between. The CDR3 has 16 amino acids. Original processing notes: Amplifying reference gene primers gave estimates of nucleated cell counts. The assay was immunoSEQ multiplex PCR, and TCRdb's table has in-frame clones only and misses some. V, J and clone size reflect that table, while D and trimming were determined from the DNA. Of 360,000 or so clones listed, more than 85% were seen once; the top ten hold about 3%. The cohort comprised adults aged roughly 18 to 95 years residing in 20 to 30 US areas. Recovery meant two consecutive negative NP/OP PCR tests, professional clearance, or resolved symptoms.

This clonotype originated in a woman in her twenties or thirties who had recovered from COVID-19. The specimen was PBMCs or T cells enriched from blood (not recorded which). The chain employs TRBV9 and TRBJ2-2, with a possible D match to TRBD1 (7 bases). The CDR3 sequence: CASSEGASDWAGELFF. The DNA of the CDR3 is TGTGCCAGCAGCGAGGGGGCTAGCGATTGGGCCGGGGAGCTGTTTTTT.